The 14 T cell receptor beta chains below come from one sample, sequenced in a study of shared clonotypes between healthy human individuals. Here immunoSEQ multiplex PCR was the method, and the copy in TCRdb shows in-frame clones only, minus some. The sample records more than 850,000 clones, 75% to 85% being singletons. The source material was memory CD4+ T cells from PBMCs. Subset noted: CD45RA-negative fraction. The receptor set was obtained from a man aged 18 to 30 in good health. Some clones in this sample may be carry-over from other donors' samples.

This sequence joins TRBV19 and TRBJ2-7; D is unresolved. CDR1 is LNHDA and CDR2 is SQIVND in the germline V gene (reference sequence). Trimming took off 3 bases at V and 2 bases at J, with 14 bases between the two ends. The CDR3 loop spans 15 amino acids. Here the CDR3 reads CASSIRPSGAYEQYF. The CDR3 bases are TGTGCCAGTAGTATCCGGCCCTCAGGAGCCTACGAGCAGTACTTC.

This clone has only one observation. This sample also contains other DNA sequences that code for the same CDR3. The chain uses TRBV5-1 and TRBJ1-1, with a tentative D call TRBD1 (5 bases). The length of the CDR3 is 13 residues. The germline V gene has CDR1 SGHRS and CDR2 YFSETQ. Trimming shortened V by 2 bases and J by 3 bases, and 8 bases separated the two germline ends. In DNA, the CDR3 is TGCGCCAGCAGCTTAGTCAGGGACACTGAAGCTTTCTTT. Its translation: CASSLVRDTEAFF.

With regard to this clone: The sample holds other DNA sequences that translate to the same CDR3. This chain joins TRBV9 and TRBJ2-3, with 9 nucleotides matching TRBD2. CDR1 is SGDLS, CDR2 YYNGEE, per germline. The CDR3 spans 15 residues. V was pared by 2 bases and J by 1 base, with 2 bases of the junction left unmatched. Here the CDR3 DNA reads TGTGCCAGCAGCGTGGGCGGGAGGGGCACAGATACGCAGTATTTT. Encoded protein: CASSVGGRGTDTQYF.

The chain joins TRBV27 to TRBJ2-2, with TRBD2 matching 9 bases. Germline V gives CDR1 MNHEY, CDR2 SMNVEV (reference sequence). J gave up 5 bases and V 5 bases, and 12 bases lay outside the gene matches. This CDR3 is built from 17 residues. This CDR3 reads CASSLWYSGSGTGELFF. The CDR3 DNA sequence: TGTGCCAGCAGTCTCTGGTATAGCGGGAGTGGGACCGGGGAGCTGTTTTTT.

The CDR3 DNA reads as TGTGCCAGCAGCAGGGGGCTTGCCGGAAACACCATATATTTT. Encoded protein: CASSRGLAGNTIYF. This rearrangement joins TRBV6-1 to TRBJ1-3; 8 bases agree with TRBD1. V shed 6 bases and J 4 bases; nucleotides not matched to a gene: 5. Per germline, CDR1 MNHNS and CDR2 SASEGT. The CDR3 has 14 residues.

The chain is built from TRBV4-1 and TRBJ1-2; D not certain. V was cut by 0 bases and J by 4 bases, with 18 bases left in between. This CDR3 spans 17 amino acids. Germline CDR1 is MGHRA and CDR2 is YSYEKL. The CDR3 sequence: CASSQERFDPRGYGYTF. The CDR3 DNA follows: TGCGCCAGCAGCCAAGAAAGGTTCGACCCGCGGGGCTATGGCTACACCTTC.

The sample holds a few counts of this clone. The V gene is TRBV27, the J gene TRBJ2-2, with no clear D. The germline V gene has CDR1 MNHEY and CDR2 SMNVEV (reference sequence). The length of the CDR3 is 15 residues. V lost 6 bases and J 4 bases, leaving 15 bases between the germline ends. Here the CDR3 DNA reads TGTGCCAGCAGCCCCTCCCTCCTAGGCACCGGGGAGCTGTTTTTT. Amino acids: CASSPSLLGTGELFF.

The chain carries TRBV11-3 and TRBJ1-1; weak D call: TRBD1 (6 bases). Germline CDR1 SGHNT, CDR2 YENEEA. V was clipped by 1 base and J by 5 bases, with 11 bases between them. The CDR3 runs 14 residues. Written as DNA, the CDR3 is TGTGCCAGCAGCTTAGGGGGGCGCGGGACTGAAGCTTTCTTT. This encodes CASSLGGRGTEAFF.

To note about this clone: This sample also contains other DNA sequences that code for the same CDR3. V gene TRBV18 combines with J gene TRBJ1-5; D unclear. Germline assignment: CDR1 KGHSH and CDR2 LQKENI. The V and J ends lost 0 bases and 6 bases respectively, with 3 bases between them. The CDR3 runs to 12 residues. The CDR3 loop reads CASSPPGQPQHF. The CDR3 nucleotides are TGTGCCAGCTCACCACCGGGTCAGCCCCAGCATTTT.

V gene TRBV9 combines with J gene TRBJ2-7, with TRBD2 matching over 13 bases. This CDR3 is built from 16 residues. Germline trimming cut 4 bases from V and 1 base from J; bases unmatched to any gene: 5. Germline V gene sequence: CDR1 SGDLS, CDR2 YYNGEE. The CDR3 spells CASSPRTSGSSYEQYF. CDR3 nucleotides: TGTGCCAGCAGCCCCCGGACTAGCGGGAGTTCCTACGAGCAGTACTTC.

The chain recombines TRBV28 with TRBJ1-2; a possible D gene is TRBD1 (5 bases). V dropped 3 bases and J dropped 4 bases, with 15 bases sitting between them. Looked up from germline, CDR1 is MDHEN and CDR2 is SYDVKM. CDR3 size: 15 residues. For the CDR3, the DNA is TGTGCCAGCAGTTTGGCGGGTCGCGGGGGCTATGGCTACACCTTC. This translates into CASSLAGRGGYGYTF.

This chain connects TRBV30 to TRBJ2-5; TRBD1 agrees at 9 bases. Losses at the gene ends were 8 bases for V and 5 bases for J; bases not matched to a gene: 12. Germline V gene lookup returns CDR1 GTSNPN and CDR2 SVGIG (reference sequence). The CDR3 loop spans 14 amino acids. CDR3 amino acids: CASYPGQGGETQYF. The CDR3 bases are TGTGCCAGTTACCCGGGACAGGGAGGGGAGACCCAGTACTTC.

J is TRBJ1-1 and V is TRBV18; D gene unclear. Germline V CDR1 and CDR2: KGHSH, LQKENI. V was trimmed by 2 bases and J by 1 base, leaving 14 bases between them. The length of the CDR3 is 16 residues. Here the CDR3 DNA reads TGTGCCAGCTCACCAAAGCTCGGCGGGAAGAACACTGAAGCTTTCTTT. Translated, it gives CASSPKLGGKNTEAFF.

CDR3 in amino acids: CASNKGTLTAKTQYF. CDR3 coding DNA: TGTGCCAGCAACAAAGGGACACTCACGGCAAAGACCCAGTACTTC. The chain couples TRBV6-5 to TRBJ2-5; possibly TRBD1 for D (6 bases). V lost 7 bases, J lost 6 bases, and 21 bases lay in between. Germline CDR1 is MNHEY and CDR2 is SVGAGI. This CDR3 is 15 amino acids long.